The sample holds a few counts of the clone carrying this T cell receptor (beta chain). Its target is unknown. CDR3 length: 15 amino acids. V lost 1 base and J lost 7; bases outside the gene matches: 5. Per germline, CDR1 LGHNA and CDR2 YNFKEQ. The record originates from a study of cytomegalovirus exposure and HLA in healthy donors. Notes on the study in general: Later analysis reportedly placed an Asian-associated ancestry cluster below the roughly 690-donor mean in N-insertions. Rare TCR sequences predominated, though certain public TCRs were found in many donors.

PCR was performed using 60 Vbeta and 13 Jbeta primers. Produced via immunoSEQ multiplex PCR; TCRdb's table is partial and in-frame only. The table includes approximately 200,000 clones, roughly 80% detected once. The chain carries TRBV4-2 and TRBJ2-1; 9 bases are a match to TRBD1. The clonotype was recovered from a girl aged 2-10 years in good health and CMV-seronegative. Input material: PBMCs. CDR3 sequence: CASSQADRGGNEQFF. CDR3 nucleotides: TGTGCCAGCAGCCAAGCGGACAGGGGAGGGAATGAGCAGTTCTTC.